This is a list of T cell receptor beta chains from one sample in a study of T-cell reconstitution after alpha-beta-depleted transplantation in children. TCRdb re-derived calls from the PCR reads in MiXCR, one entry per CDR3 protein. The repertoire includes some 240,000 distinct CDR3 sequences, around 9.7% of them detected once, and approximately 5% sits in the top ten. Here the sequenced sample was PBMCs from the stem cell graft donor, taken from the stem cell graft. The receptor source for this set is a human donor who donated a stem cell graft to a child with SCID. CDR3s include the opening cysteine and the closing phenylalanine or tryptophan. A D gene is named only where the DNA matches it firmly. The size field is filled for only some rows; it gives once, few, many or a size class.

NA,NA,TRBJ2-1,TRBV18,CASGEAEQFF,TGTGCCAGCGGGGAGGCTGAGCAGTTCTTC
NA,TRBD2,TRBJ2-2,TRBV5-1,CASTTLLRGGFTGELFF,TGCGCCAGCACCACCCTCCTCCGGGGGGGCTTCACCGGGGAGCTGTTTTTT
many,TRBD1,TRBJ2-1,TRBV5-1,CASSSGGFDIDEQFF,TGCGCCAGCAGCTCAGGGGGCTTCGATATCGATGAGCAGTTCTTC
few,NA,TRBJ2-6,TRBV5-1,CASSLAVSGANVLTF,TGCGCCAGCAGCTTGGCTGTCTCTGGGGCCAACGTCCTGACTTTC
few,NA,TRBJ1-4,TRBV20-1,CSAPRADEKLFF,TGCAGTGCTCCTCGGGCGGATGAAAAACTGTTTTTT
many,TRBD2,TRBJ2-2,TRBV5-1,CASSPSLAGGLTGELFF,TGCGCCAGCAGCCCCTCCCTAGCGGGGGGCCTCACCGGGGAGCTGTTTTTT
few,NA,TRBJ1-1,TRBV6-5,CASSYSTAFEAFF,TGTGCCAGCAGTTACTCTACAGCCTTTGAAGCTTTCTTT
many,NA,TRBJ2-1,TRBV20-1,CSAPKGGSEQFF,TGCAGTGCTCCTAAAGGGGGGTCTGAGCAGTTCTTC
many,TRBD1,TRBJ2-1,TRBV5-1,CASTLGQGAQNEQFF,TGCGCCAGCACCCTCGGGCAGGGGGCGCAGAATGAGCAGTTCTTC
many,NA,TRBJ2-1,TRBV7-6,CASSPSGGRGSYEQFF,TGTGCCAGCAGCCCCTCCGGGGGCCGCGGTAGCTATGAGCAGTTCTTC
many,TRBD2,TRBJ2-3,TRBV7-9,CASRSGLGSDTQYF,TGTGCCAGCAGATCCGGACTAGGTTCAGATACGCAGTATTTT
many,NA,TRBJ2-7,TRBV18,CASSAGTAVYEQYF,TGTGCCAGCTCAGCCGGGACCGCGGTCTACGAGCAGTACTTC
NA,NA,TRBJ1-2,TRBV15,CATSRTQALPSGYTF,TGTGCCACCAGCAGAACTCAGGCCCTTCCTTCTGGCTACACCTTC
many,TRBD1,TRBJ2-3,TRBV6-1,CASKHGRDRSTDTQYF,TGTGCCAGCAAACACGGCCGGGACAGGAGCACAGATACGCAGTATTTT
NA,NA,TRBJ1-5,TRBV20-1,CSARTGRNQPQHF,TGCAGTGCTAGAACAGGGCGCAATCAGCCCCAGCATTTT
many,NA,TRBJ1-1,TRBV20-1,CSASNGDTEAFF,TGCAGTGCTAGTAACGGGGACACTGAAGCTTTCTTT
many,NA,TRBJ2-5,TRBV20-1,CSARDSATQYF,TGCAGTGCTAGAGATTCAGCGACCCAGTACTTC
many,NA,TRBJ1-5,TRBV12-3/TRBV12-4,CASSLGWQGHQPQHF,TGTGCCAGCAGTTTGGGTTGGCAGGGGCACCAGCCCCAGCATTTT
many,NA,TRBJ2-5,TRBV5-1,CASSPTGDSLRETQYF,TGCGCCAGCAGCCCAACGGGGGATTCCTTGCGAGAGACCCAGTACTTC
many,NA,TRBJ2-1,TRBV7-8,CASSPHGSWNEQFF,TGTGCCAGCAGCCCCCATGGATCGTGGAATGAGCAGTTCTTC
many,NA,TRBJ2-7,TRBV10-3,CAISESHGQFYEQYF,TGTGCCATCAGTGAGTCCCACGGACAGTTCTACGAGCAGTACTTC
few,NA,TRBJ2-1,TRBV12-3/TRBV12-4,CASSLGPRGSSYNEQFF,TGTGCCAGCAGTTTGGGGCCTCGGGGCAGCTCCTACAATGAGCAGTTCTTC
few,NA,TRBJ2-7,TRBV2,CASSEDWGGYGEQYF,TGTGCCAGCAGTGAGGATTGGGGAGGATACGGCGAGCAGTACTTC
NA,TRBD2,TRBJ2-3,TRBV5-1,CASSPDAGAGTDTQYF,TGCGCCAGCAGCCCGGATGCGGGAGCGGGCACAGATACGCAGTATTTT
many,NA,TRBJ2-3,TRBV5-1,CASSLDPTMGGTDTQYF,TGCGCCAGCAGCCTGGACCCGACAATGGGAGGCACAGATACGCAGTATTTT
many,TRBD2,TRBJ2-3,TRBV11-2,CASSPSGGNTDTQYF,TGTGCCAGCAGCCCTAGCGGGGGAAACACAGATACGCAGTATTTT
many,NA,TRBJ1-3,TRBV7-2,CASSLFASSGNTIYF,TGTGCCAGCAGCTTATTTGCCTCCTCTGGAAACACCATATATTTT
many,TRBD1,TRBJ2-7,TRBV5-1,CASSLAKTGFNEQYF,TGCGCCAGCAGCTTGGCCAAGACAGGGTTCAACGAGCAGTACTTC
many,NA,TRBJ2-5,TRBV20-1,CSARDLGGGETQYF,TGCAGTGCTAGAGATCTTGGTGGGGGGGAGACCCAGTACTTC
many,NA,TRBJ2-3,TRBV5-1,CASSEDTHTDTQYF,TGCGCCAGCAGCGAGGACACACACACAGATACGCAGTATTTT
many,TRBD2,TRBJ2-2,TRBV7-3,CASSLEAGGFTGELFF,TGTGCCAGCAGCCTGGAGGCGGGGGGCTTCACCGGGGAGCTGTTTTTT
many,NA,TRBJ1-1,TRBV29-1,CSVESRALGAFF,TGCAGCGTTGAATCCAGGGCCCTAGGAGCTTTCTTT
NA,TRBD2,TRBJ2-1,TRBV5-1,CASSLGASGGKEQFF,TGCGCCAGCAGCTTGGGGGCTAGCGGGGGGAAGGAGCAGTTCTTC
NA,TRBD2,TRBJ2-3,TRBV20-1,CSGGRASGSTDTQYF,TGCAGTGGGGGCAGGGCTAGCGGAAGCACAGATACGCAGTATTTT
many,NA,TRBJ1-1,TRBV5-1,CASSFGNMNTEAFF,TGCGCCAGCAGCTTCGGGAACATGAACACTGAAGCTTTCTTT
many,NA,TRBJ1-4,TRBV7-2,CASTRRGEKLFF,TGTGCCAGCACCCGGAGGGGTGAAAAACTGTTTTTT
many,NA,TRBJ1-1,TRBV12-3/TRBV12-4,CASSANKEAFF,TGTGCCAGCAGCGCCAACAAAGAAGCTTTCTTT
many,NA,TRBJ1-2,TRBV5-1,CASKGPGEGRYGYTF,TGCGCCAGCAAAGGTCCAGGGGAGGGTCGGTATGGCTACACCTTC
few,NA,TRBJ2-7,TRBV6-2/TRBV6-3,CASSRDGGYEQYF,TGTGCCAGCAGCCGGGACGGCGGCTACGAGCAGTACTTC
few,TRBD2,TRBJ2-1,TRBV6-5,CASSSSLRAGGQIQFF,TGTGCCAGCAGTTCCTCCCTCAGAGCGGGGGGGCAAATTCAGTTCTTC